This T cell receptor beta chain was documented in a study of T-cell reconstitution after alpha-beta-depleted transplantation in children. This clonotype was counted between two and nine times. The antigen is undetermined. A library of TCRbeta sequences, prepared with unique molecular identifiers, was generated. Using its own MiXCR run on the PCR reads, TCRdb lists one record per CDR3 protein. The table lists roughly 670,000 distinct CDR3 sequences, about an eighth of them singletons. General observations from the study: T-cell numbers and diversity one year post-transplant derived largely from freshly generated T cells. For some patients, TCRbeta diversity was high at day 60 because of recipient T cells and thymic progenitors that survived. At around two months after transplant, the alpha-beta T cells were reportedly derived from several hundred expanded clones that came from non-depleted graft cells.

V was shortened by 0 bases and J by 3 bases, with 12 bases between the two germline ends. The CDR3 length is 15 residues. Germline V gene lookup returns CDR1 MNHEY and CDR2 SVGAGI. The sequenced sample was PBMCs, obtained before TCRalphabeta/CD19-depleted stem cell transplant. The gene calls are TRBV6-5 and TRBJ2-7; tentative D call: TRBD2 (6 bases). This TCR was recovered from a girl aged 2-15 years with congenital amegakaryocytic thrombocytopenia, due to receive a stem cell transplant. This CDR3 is CASSYSRGTNYEQYF. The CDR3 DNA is TGTGCCAGCAGTTACTCACGCGGGACGAACTACGAGCAGTACTTC.